This T cell receptor (beta chain) was recovered during a study of shared clonotypes between healthy human individuals. Sequencing used immunoSEQ multiplex PCR; TCRdb keeps in-frame clones, though not all of them. The sample has roughly 1,500,000 clones; less than 99% are singletons. Material for sequencing was naive CD4+ T cells sorted from blood. Subset described: CD45RA+ positively selected. The source is a man aged 25-45 years in good health.

The CDR3 DNA follows: TGTGCCAGCAGCCTCCCAAAGGGACAGTCAGATACGCAGTATTTT. Protein product: CASSLPKGQSDTQYF. The V call is TRBV5-4, the J call TRBJ2-3, with 7 bases lining up with TRBD1. The CDR3 length is 15 residues. V shed 4 bases, J shed 4 bases, and the junction held 9 bases outside the gene matches. Germline loops: CDR1 SGHNT, CDR2 YYREEE (reference sequence).